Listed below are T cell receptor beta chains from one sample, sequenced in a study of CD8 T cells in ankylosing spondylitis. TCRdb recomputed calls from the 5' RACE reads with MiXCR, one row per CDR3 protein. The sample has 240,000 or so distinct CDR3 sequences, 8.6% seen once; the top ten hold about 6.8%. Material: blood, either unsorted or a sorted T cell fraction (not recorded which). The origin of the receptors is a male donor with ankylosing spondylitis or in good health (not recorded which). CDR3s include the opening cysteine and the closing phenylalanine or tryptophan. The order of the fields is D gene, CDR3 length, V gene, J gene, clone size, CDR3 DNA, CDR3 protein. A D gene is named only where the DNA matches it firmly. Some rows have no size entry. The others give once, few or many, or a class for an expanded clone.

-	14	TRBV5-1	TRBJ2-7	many	TGCGCCAGCAGCTTGGGCAGGGTGTTTGGCGAGCAGTACTTC	CASSLGRVFGEQYF
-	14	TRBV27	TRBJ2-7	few	TGTGCCAGCAGTTGGGCAGGGGTGGCCTACGAGCAGTACTTC	CASSWAGVAYEQYF
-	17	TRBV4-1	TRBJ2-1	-	TGCGCCAGCAGCCCAAGTGGCGGGATGAGCTCCTACAATGAGCAGTTCTTC	CASSPSGGMSSYNEQFF
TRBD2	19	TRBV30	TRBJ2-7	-	TGTGCCTGGAGTGAGGGCGGGGGACTAGCGACTAAACTCTCCTACGAGCAGTACTTC	CAWSEGGGLATKLSYEQYF
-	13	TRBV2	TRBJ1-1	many	TGTGCCAGCACGTGGGGGATGAACACTGAAGCTTTCTTT	CASTWGMNTEAFF
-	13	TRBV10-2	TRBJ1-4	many	TGCGCCAGCAGGGACGATGTGAGTGAAAAACTGTTTTTT	CASRDDVSEKLFF
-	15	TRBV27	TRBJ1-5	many	TGTGCCAGCAGTCCCGTACGGGGCGACAATCAGCCCCAGCATTTT	CASSPVRGDNQPQHF
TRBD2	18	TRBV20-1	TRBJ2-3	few	TGCAGTGCTAGAGCTGGCGTCAGTGGGCGGGGGGTACCAGATACGCAGTATTTT	CSARAGVSGRGVPDTQYF
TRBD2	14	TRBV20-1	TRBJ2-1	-	TGCAGTGCTTTAGCGGGGGGCGGGTCTAATGAGCAGTTCTTC	CSALAGGGSNEQFF
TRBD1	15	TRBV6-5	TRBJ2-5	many	TGTGCCAGCAGTTACTCGGGGACAGGGCCGGAGACCCAGTACTTC	CASSYSGTGPETQYF
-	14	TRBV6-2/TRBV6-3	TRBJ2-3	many	TGTGCCAGCAAGTTCGACCGATTAGTTGCTACGCAGTATTTT	CASKFDRLVATQYF
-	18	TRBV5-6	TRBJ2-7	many	TGTGCCAGCAGCTTGGTGATCGGGGCTGGGCGGGTTTACTACGAGCAGTACTTC	CASSLVIGAGRVYYEQYF
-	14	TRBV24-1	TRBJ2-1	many	TGTGCCACCAGTGAGGGATCCCAGGGTCTGGAGCAGTTCTTC	CATSEGSQGLEQFF
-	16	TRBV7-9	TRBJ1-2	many	TGTGCCAGCAGCTTAGGATCTGGACGGGGTAACTATGGCTACACCTTC	CASSLGSGRGNYGYTF
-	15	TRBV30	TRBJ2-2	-	TGTGCCTGGAGTGCCCCGAAGAGGGCCTCAGGGGAGCTGTTTTTT	CAWSAPKRASGELFF
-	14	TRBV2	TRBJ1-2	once	TGTGCCAGCAGTGAAGCCGACAGAAGCTATGGCTACACCTTC	CASSEADRSYGYTF
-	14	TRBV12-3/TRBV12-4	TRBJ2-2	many	TGTGCCAGCCGGAGAGCGCGGGGTATCGGGGAGCTGTTTTTT	CASRRARGIGELFF
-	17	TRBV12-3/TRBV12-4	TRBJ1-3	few	TGTGCCAGCAGTTTAGTAGTCGGCAATCCGTCTGGAAACACCATATATTTT	CASSLVVGNPSGNTIYF
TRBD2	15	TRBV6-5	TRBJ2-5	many	TGTGCCAGCAGTTACCTAGAAGTCGGGGGGTGGACCCAGTACTTC	CASSYLEVGGWTQYF
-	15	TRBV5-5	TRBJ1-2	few	TGTGCCAGCAGCTTGGCTACAGGGCCCAGCTATGGCTACACCTTC	CASSLATGPSYGYTF
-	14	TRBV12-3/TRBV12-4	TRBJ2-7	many	TGTGCCAGCAGTTTCTCCGGGGGCTCCTACGAGCAGTACTTC	CASSFSGGSYEQYF
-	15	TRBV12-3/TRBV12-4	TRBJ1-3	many	TGTGCCAGCAGTCTGGGGATTATCTCTGGAAACACCATATATTTT	CASSLGIISGNTIYF
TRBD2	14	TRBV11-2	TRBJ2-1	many	TGTGCCAGCAGCTCTCAAGCGGGAGTGGATGAGCAGTTCTTC	CASSSQAGVDEQFF
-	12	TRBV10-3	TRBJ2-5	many	TGTGCCATCAGTGACATGGGGGGGACCCAGTACTTC	CAISDMGGTQYF
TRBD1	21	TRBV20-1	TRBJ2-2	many	TGCAGTGCTAGGGGCCCCGGACAGGTGGGCCCCTATGAATTGAACACCGGGGAGCTGTTTTTT	CSARGPGQVGPYELNTGELFF
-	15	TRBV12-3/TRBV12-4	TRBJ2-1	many	TGTGCCAGCAGTTTGGGGGGTTCGTTTTACAATGAGCAGTTCTTC	CASSLGGSFYNEQFF
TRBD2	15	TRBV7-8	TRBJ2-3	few	TGTGCCAGCAGCCCCCGGACTAGCGGGAAAGATACGCAGTATTTT	CASSPRTSGKDTQYF
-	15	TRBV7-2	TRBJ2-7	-	TGTGCCAGCAGCTTAGGGCTAGCGAGTACCTACGAGCAGTACTTC	CASSLGLASTYEQYF
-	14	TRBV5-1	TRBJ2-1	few	TGCGCCAGCAGCTTAGCGGTAGCAAGGAATGAGCAGTTCTTC	CASSLAVARNEQFF
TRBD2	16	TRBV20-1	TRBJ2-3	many	TGCAGTGCTAAGGGGCTTAGCGGGAGGACCACAGATACGCAGTATTTT	CSAKGLSGRTTDTQYF
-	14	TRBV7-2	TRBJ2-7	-	TGTGCCAGCAGCTTAGCGTTGGGGGCGCGCGAGCAGTACTTC	CASSLALGAREQYF
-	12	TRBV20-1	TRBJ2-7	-	TGCAGTGTCGCACAAAGGGGGGCCGAGCAGTACTTC	CSVAQRGAEQYF
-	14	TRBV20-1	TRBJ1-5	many	TGCAGTGCTAGTGAGGGCCTTAACGGACAGCCCCAGCATTTT	CSASEGLNGQPQHF
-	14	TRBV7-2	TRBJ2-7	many	TGTGCCAGCAGCTTAGGGTCGACCACACACGAGCAGTACTTC	CASSLGSTTHEQYF
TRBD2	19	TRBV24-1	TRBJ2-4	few	TGTGCCACCAGTGATGCGCGGGGGGCAACCTCCGGGGCCAAAAACATTCAGTACTTC	CATSDARGATSGAKNIQYF
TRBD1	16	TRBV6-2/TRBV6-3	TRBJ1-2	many	TGTGCCAGCAGTTACCGCAGGGACAGGGGAAGGAATGGCTACACCTTC	CASSYRRDRGRNGYTF
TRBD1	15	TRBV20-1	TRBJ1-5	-	TGCAGTGCTAGGGGGACAGATTATAGCAATCAGCCCCAGCATTTT	CSARGTDYSNQPQHF
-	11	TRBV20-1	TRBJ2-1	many	TGCAGTGCTAGAGATCAAAATGAGCAGTTCTTC	CSARDQNEQFF
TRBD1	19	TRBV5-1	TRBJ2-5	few	TGCGCCAGCAGCTTGGCACCCCGCGGGACAGGGAAGTTTGAAGGGACCCAGTACTTC	CASSLAPRGTGKFEGTQYF
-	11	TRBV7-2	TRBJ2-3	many	TGTGCCAGCAGCGTAGGAGATACGCAGTATTTT	CASSVGDTQYF
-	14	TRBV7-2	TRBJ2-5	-	TGTGCCAGCAGCATCAGCACTTTTCAAGAGACCCAGTACTTC	CASSISTFQETQYF
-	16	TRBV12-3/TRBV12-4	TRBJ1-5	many	TGTGCCAGCAGTTTAGGGGCCGGTATTAGCAATCAGCCCCAGCATTTT	CASSLGAGISNQPQHF
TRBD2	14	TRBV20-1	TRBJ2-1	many	TGCAGTGCTGGGCTAGCGGGGGCCTACAATGAGCAGTTCTTC	CSAGLAGAYNEQFF
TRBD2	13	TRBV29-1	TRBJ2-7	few	TGCAGCGTTGATAGCGCGGGAGCCTACGAGCAGTACTTC	CSVDSAGAYEQYF
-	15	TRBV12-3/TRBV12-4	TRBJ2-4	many	TGTGCCAGCAGTCCCCGACAGATAGCCAAAAACATTCAGTACTTC	CASSPRQIAKNIQYF
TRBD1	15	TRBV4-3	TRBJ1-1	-	TGCGCCAGCAGCCAAGGGGGGACAGGGGTCACTGAAGCTTTCTTT	CASSQGGTGVTEAFF
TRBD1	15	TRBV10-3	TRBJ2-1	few	TGTGCCACCCTTGGAGAGGACAGGGGAGTTAATGAGCAGTTCTTC	CATLGEDRGVNEQFF
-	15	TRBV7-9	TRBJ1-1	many	TGTGCCAGCAGCCTTCACCTCGGGGGCAACACTGAAGCTTTCTTT	CASSLHLGGNTEAFF
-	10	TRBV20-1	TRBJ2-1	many	TGCAGTGCTCAGTCCAATGAGCAGTTCTTC	CSAQSNEQFF
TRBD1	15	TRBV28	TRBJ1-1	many	TGTGCCAGCACGGACAGGGGGGTGGTTGGCACTGAAGCTTTCTTT	CASTDRGVVGTEAFF
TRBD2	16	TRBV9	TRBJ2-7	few	TGTGCCAGCAGCCCCCGGGTCGGCGGGGGAACCTACGAGCAGTACTTC	CASSPRVGGGTYEQYF